What follows are 10 T cell receptor beta chains derived from one specimen sequenced in a study of Graves' ophthalmopathy and Graves' hyperthyroidism. RNA transcripts served as template for amplifying TCR beta CDR3 sequences. The authors performed first-round RT-PCR with HTBI primers and then a second-round multiplex PCR. TCRdb reanalysed the multiplex PCR reads using MiXCR and keeps one entry per CDR3 protein. The repertoire holds about 700,000 distinct CDR3 sequences, with roughly 40% as singletons. The sequencing input was peripheral blood. The receptors here all came from an adult man with Graves' ophthalmopathy.

This clonotype showed up just a few times. The chain combines TRBV29-1 with TRBJ2-7; either TRBD1 or TRBD2 may supply D (7 bases each). V was pared by 3 bases and J by 2 bases, with 20 bases between. This CDR3 region has 16 residues. CDR1 is SQVTM and CDR2 is ANQGSEA in the germline V gene. DNA for the CDR3: TGCAGCGTTGAGGGGGGGCTACAGGGGCTGGCCTACGAGCAGTACTTC. It codes for CSVEGGLQGLAYEQYF.

Notes on this clonotype: One end of the junction fails to match germline, which may point to a read error. The J gene is TRBJ1-2, the V gene TRBV2; 7 bases align to TRBD1. Germline-derived CDR1 and CDR2 are SNHLY and FYNNEI. The CDR3 runs 11 residues. In DNA form, the CDR3 reads TGTGCCAGCAGTTTGGACGCAGGGGGGGCCTTC. Its protein is CASSLDAGGAF. The whole variable domain, remainder taken from reference TRBV2 and TRBJ1-2, is EPEVTQTPSHQVTQMGQEVILRCVPISNHLYFYWYRQILGQKVEFLVSFYNNEISEKSEIFDDQFSVERPDGSNFTLKIRSTKLEDSAMYFCASSLDAGGAFGSGTRLTVV.

This clonotype was seen at least ten times. The V and J genes are TRBV7-8 and TRBJ1-6, with 7 bases lining up with TRBD1. This CDR3 region has 13 residues. Trimming took 5 bases from V and 9 from J; bases not matched to a gene: 4. Germline CDR1 is SGHVS and CDR2 is FQNEAQ. The CDR3 coding sequence is TGTGCCAGCAGCCTCAACAGGGGTTCACCCCTCCACTTT. Protein: CASSLNRGSPLHF.

This clonotype has more than one count but fewer than ten. The chain is built from TRBV7-9 and TRBJ1-5, with D possibly TRBD1 on 5 matching bases. The CDR3 length is 18 residues. Germline V lookup: CDR1 SEHNR, CDR2 FQNEAQ (reference sequence). The V end lost 7 bases, the J end lost 0 bases, and 22 bases lay between the germline ends. The CDR3 bases are TGTGCCAGCATCTCGAAGGTGGGGGGATTCTATAGCAATCAGCCCCAGCATTTT. Translating it yields CASISKVGGFYSNQPQHF.

The chain combines TRBV29-1 with TRBJ2-7; TRBD1 aligns across 7 bases. J was trimmed by 3 bases and V by 4 bases; bases with no gene match: 9. The germline V gene encodes CDR1 SQVTM and CDR2 ANQGSEA. The CDR3 runs to 14 residues. In DNA form, the CDR3 reads TGCAGCGTTGCGGGTGGGACAGAACACTACGAGCAGTACTTC. This encodes CSVAGGTEHYEQYF.

There are many counts of this clonotype. This chain uses TRBV7-6 with TRBJ2-5; D gene ambiguous. Trimming shortened V by 5 bases and J by 2 bases, and 6 bases separated the two germline ends. The CDR3 length is 12 residues. CDR1 is SGHVS, CDR2 FNYEAQ, per germline. The CDR3, as DNA: TGTGCCAGCAGCAACCTTCAAGAGACCCAGTACTTC. Amino acid sequence: CASSNLQETQYF.

With respect to this clonotype: One end of the junction varies from germline; a read error may be responsible. The chain has TRBV7-2 and TRBJ2-5; 7 positions agree with TRBD2. Germline V gives CDR1 SGHTA, CDR2 FQGNSA. There are 14 residues in the CDR3. For the CDR3, the DNA is TGCGCCAGCAGCCCTTGGGGAGGGCAAGAGACCCAGTACTTC. It is translated as CASSPWGGQETQYF.

The chain carries TRBV20-1 and TRBJ1-6; D uncertain. Germline V gene lookup returns CDR1 DFQATT and CDR2 SNEGSKA (reference sequence). The CDR3 has 16 residues. V lost 3 bases and J lost 7, with 19 bases in between. Here the CDR3 reads CSASRYSRNANSPLHF. The CDR3 region has the DNA TGCAGTGCTAGTAGGTACAGCCGAAACGCGAATTCACCCCTCCACTTT.

The V call is TRBV10-3, the J call TRBJ1-2, with D possibly matching TRBD1 (6 bases). The V end was cut by 7 bases, the J end by 4 bases, with 16 bases between. The CDR3 contains 14 residues. Germline values: CDR1 ENHRY, CDR2 SYGVKD. The chain's CDR3 is CAITNRDTGYGYTF. CDR3 sequence (DNA): TGTGCCATCACCAACCGGGACACGGGCTATGGCTACACCTTC.

The chain is built from TRBV7-9 and TRBJ2-2, with 9 positions matching TRBD1. Trimming took 4 bases from V and 0 from J; bases not matched to a gene: 3. From germline, CDR1 is SEHNR and CDR2 FQNEAQ (reference sequence). The CDR3 totals 16 residues. The CDR3 nucleotides are TGTGCCAGCAGCTCGGGACAGGGATCGAACACCGGGGAGCTGTTTTTT. Its protein product is CASSSGQGSNTGELFF.